This entry lists 15 T cell receptor beta chains sequenced from one sample in a study of beta chain features in type 1 diabetes. The study reverse transcribed the entire isolated RNA, so it sequenced expressed TCRB transcripts. Some clones are missing from TCRdb's copy, which holds only in-frame ones; the method was immunoSEQ multiplex PCR. The data contain 120,000 to 150,000 clones, roughly 48% of them seen just once; the ten biggest clones take up around 0.39%. Sample: Tregs from blood. All receptors come from a young man in good health.

This chain uses TRBV9 with TRBJ2-1; 15 bases align to TRBD2. This CDR3 has 19 amino acids. V lost 3 bases, J lost 0 bases, and 7 bases stayed unmatched. Germline V gene data show CDR1 as SGDLS and CDR2 as YYNGEE. The CDR3 DNA is TGTGCCAGCAGCGCCCGAGGACTAGCGGGGGGGACCTCCTACAATGAGCAGTTCTTC. It codes for CASSARGLAGGTSYNEQFF.

The rearrangement uses TRBV10-3 and TRBJ1-2, with 7 bases aligning to TRBD1. The CDR3 extends over 13 amino acids. Germline V gene sequence: CDR1 ENHRY, CDR2 SYGVKD. V lost 4 bases and J lost 6; bases outside the gene matches: 5. The CDR3 DNA reads TGTGCCATCAGTGGGATCCAGGGGGATGGCTACACCTTC. Translating gives CAISGIQGDGYTF.

The chain recombines TRBV6-5 with TRBJ2-7; TRBD1 matches at 7 bases. CDR3 length equals 13 residues. Trimming took 2 bases from V and 4 from J; bases not matched to a gene: 2. Germline assignment: CDR1 MNHEY and CDR2 SVGAGI. The CDR3 loop is CASSYGRGYEQYF. DNA for the CDR3: TGTGCCAGCAGTTACGGCAGGGGGTACGAGCAGTACTTC.

This chain joins TRBV4-3 and TRBJ1-5, with D possibly TRBD1 on 5 matching bases. CDR3 length: 13 amino acids. V was clipped by 1 base and J by 9 bases, with 10 bases between them. CDR1 LGHNA and CDR2 YSLEER come from the germline V gene. CDR3 DNA sequence: TGCGCCAGCAGCCAAGTTCAGGGTTGGCCCCAGCATTTT. Translating gives CASSQVQGWPQHF.

The sample holds a few counts of this clone. The chain is built from TRBV5-4 and TRBJ2-4, with TRBD2 matching 7 bases. The CDR3 totals 14 residues. The germline V gene has CDR1 SGHNT and CDR2 YYREEE (reference sequence). V lost 1 base, J lost 6 bases, and 4 bases stayed unmatched. CDR3 nucleotides: TGTGCCAGCAGCTTGCCGGGAGGCGGAAACATTCAGTACTTC. Its protein product is CASSLPGGGNIQYF. Combining the CDR3 with reference TRBV5-4 and TRBJ2-4 gives the whole variable domain ETGVTQSPTHLIKTRGQQVTLRCSSQSGHNTVSWYQQALGQGPQFIFQYYREEENGRGNFPPRFSGLQFPNYSSELNVNALELDDSALYLCASSLPGGGNIQYFGAGTRLSVL.

V usage is TRBV4-1 and J usage is TRBJ1-4, with 7 positions matching TRBD1. The ends lost 4 bases at V and 0 bases at J; junction bases unmatched: 14. The CDR3 is 19 residues long. Per germline, CDR1 MGHRA and CDR2 YSYEKL. CDR3 sequence: CASSRAYRDSSATNEKLFF. The CDR3 DNA sequence: TGCGCCAGCAGCCGAGCATATCGGGACAGCTCTGCAACTAATGAAAAACTGTTTTTT.

This clone appeared a few times. The chain joins TRBV9 to TRBJ2-5, with 9 bases matching TRBD1. J was trimmed by 2 bases and V by 3 bases; bases with no gene match: 5. This CDR3 has 15 residues. Germline assignment: CDR1 SGDLS and CDR2 YYNGEE. DNA for the CDR3: TGTGCCAGCAGCGCCACCGGACAGGGGCAAGAGACCCAGTACTTC. This translates into CASSATGQGQETQYF.

Regarding this clone: The junction departs from germline at one end; a sequencing error may be responsible. V is TRBV9 and J is TRBJ2-3; 9 nucleotides agree with TRBD2. Germline assignment: CDR1 SGDLS and CDR2 YYNGEE. The CDR3 has 13 residues. The CDR3 loop reads CASSVVASGEVDF. The CDR3 coding sequence is TGTGCCAGCAGCGTAGTGGCTAGCGGGGAAGTGGATTTT.

The chain combines TRBV7-6 with TRBJ2-5; 7 bases line up with TRBD1. The V segment lost 5 bases and the J segment 5 bases; nucleotides outside the gene matches: 5. The CDR3 runs 13 residues. Germline CDR1 reads SGHVS; CDR2 reads FNYEAQ. CDR3 region: CASSLTGWETQYF. DNA for the CDR3: TGTGCCAGCAGCCTGACAGGGTGGGAGACCCAGTACTTC.

The rearrangement joins TRBV6-1 to TRBJ2-7; TRBD1 matches 7 bases. With 1 base clipped from V and 4 bases from J, the junction kept 4 bases outside the gene matches. Germline CDR1 and CDR2: MNHNS and SASEGT. This CDR3 has 14 residues. CDR3 sequence: CASSEVGRGYEQYF. The CDR3 DNA follows: TGTGCCAGCAGTGAAGTGGGCAGGGGGTACGAGCAGTACTTC.

The CDR3 is CASSPRAGIYSGNTIYF. CDR3 DNA: TGTGCCAGCTCACCAAGGGCGGGAATCTACTCTGGAAACACCATATATTTT. The chain couples TRBV18 to TRBJ1-3; D gene unclear. This CDR3 comprises 17 residues. Trimming took off 2 bases at V and 0 bases at J, with 14 bases between the two ends. From germline, CDR1 is KGHSH and CDR2 LQKENI.

The chain carries TRBV18 and TRBJ2-7; TRBD2 is a possible D gene (5 bases). Germline V gives CDR1 KGHSH, CDR2 LQKENI. Deletions cut 3 bases from V and 2 bases from J, with 8 bases between. CDR3 length: 13 residues. CDR3 nucleotide sequence: TGTGCCAGCTCACCCTCCGGGACCTACGAGCAGTACTTC. It yields the protein CASSPSGTYEQYF.

J is TRBJ1-5 and V is TRBV28; TRBD1 matches 7 bases. This CDR3 is built from 16 residues. Germline CDR1 is MDHEN and CDR2 is SYDVKM. The J segment lost 2 bases and the V segment lost 5 bases, leaving 9 bases of the junction unmatched. CDR3 nucleotides: TGTGCCAGCAGTCCTCTACAGGGGAAGCGCAATCAGCCCCAGCATTTT. Translated, it gives CASSPLQGKRNQPQHF.

J is TRBJ1-2 and V is TRBV7-9, with D tentatively TRBD1 (6 bases). Trimming took 7 bases from V and 7 from J, leaving 13 bases between them. This CDR3 is 12 amino acids long. The V gene's germline CDR1 is SEHNR and CDR2 FQNEAQ (reference sequence). CDR3 in DNA: TGTGCCAGCACGGGGGGGCCTAGTGGCTACACCTTC. It yields the protein CASTGGPSGYTF.

This clone occurred once. The chain recombines TRBV19 with TRBJ1-6, with no clear D. The CDR3 is 13 residues long. The ends were cut back, 5 bases at V and 11 bases at J, with 13 bases in the middle. Germline V gene data show CDR1 as LNHDA and CDR2 as SQIVND (reference sequence). CDR3: CASSGSSGAPLHF. The CDR3 DNA reads as TGTGCCAGTAGTGGATCTTCCGGAGCACCCCTCCACTTT.